Shown below are 18 T cell receptor beta chains from a single sample sequenced in a study of T cell clones after liver transplantation. Libraries were prepared by immunoSEQ multiplex PCR; TCRdb keeps only in-frame clonotypes and omits some of them. Among 98,000 or so clones, approximately 78% were seen once, and the ten largest hold 0.8% to 1%. Sequenced here: CD4+ T cells from blood, sampled before liver transplant. The receptor source for this set is a human donor who received a liver transplant.

The rearrangement uses TRBV6-1 and TRBJ2-3, with 8 bases fitting TRBD2. Looked up from germline, CDR1 is MNHNS and CDR2 is SASEGT. The CDR3 is 15 amino acids. The trim removed 5 bases at V and 3 bases at J, leaving 7 bases unmatched. DNA of the CDR3: TGTGCCAGCAGTCCGGGGGGGGCCCGGACAGATACGCAGTATTTT. As protein: CASSPGGARTDTQYF.

The V and J genes are TRBV9 and TRBJ1-5; weak D call: TRBD1 (5 bases). Trimming shortened V by 8 bases and J by 0 bases, and 18 bases separated the two germline ends. CDR1 and CDR2 from the germline V gene are SGDLS and YYNGEE. This CDR3 region has 16 residues. CDR3 loop: CARVGGRRDSNQPQHF. Written as DNA, the CDR3 is TGTGCCAGGGTGGGGGGACGACGAGATAGCAATCAGCCCCAGCATTTT.

CDR3 region: CASSHDSGRAEETQYF. CDR3 in DNA: TGCGCCAGCAGCCATGATAGCGGGAGGGCCGAGGAGACCCAGTACTTC. The genes are TRBV4-1 and TRBJ2-5; the match to TRBD2 covers 11 bases. V was pared by 3 bases and J by 5 bases, with 8 bases of the junction left unmatched. Germline V lookup: CDR1 MGHRA, CDR2 YSYEKL. The CDR3 runs to 16 residues.

This clone occurred once. The rearrangement uses TRBV5-1 and TRBJ2-3; D uncertain. The germline V gene has CDR1 SGHRS and CDR2 YFSETQ. V dropped 0 bases and J dropped 1 base, with 15 bases sitting between them. This CDR3 region has 17 residues. CDR3 DNA sequence: TGCGCCAGCAGCTTGGCCGGATCCCTTTCGGGCACAGATACGCAGTATTTT. Protein product: CASSLAGSLSGTDTQYF.

This rearrangement joins TRBV30 to TRBJ1-1, with 8 bases fitting TRBD1. Per the germline V gene, CDR1 is GTSNPN and CDR2 is SVGIG (reference sequence). The CDR3 contains 15 residues. V shed 4 bases, J shed 1 base, and the junction held 8 bases outside the gene matches. In DNA form, the CDR3 reads TGTGCCTGGAAGAGGGCAGGGGGCCCGAACACTGAAGCTTTCTTT. It encodes CAWKRAGGPNTEAFF.

This chain links TRBV7-2 with TRBJ1-6, with 8 bases fitting TRBD1. V lost 5 bases to trimming and J lost 5 bases; unmatched junction nucleotides: 5. Germline loops: CDR1 SGHTA, CDR2 FQGNSA. This CDR3 has 15 residues. CDR3 residues: CASSRRTGNNSPLHF. CDR3 sequence (DNA): TGTGCCAGCAGCCGCAGGACAGGGAATAATTCACCCCTCCACTTT.

This chain joins TRBV27 and TRBJ2-7, with 10 bases aligning to TRBD2. CDR3 length: 17 residues. From germline, CDR1 is MNHEY and CDR2 SMNVEV (reference sequence). V shed 4 bases and J 0 bases; nucleotides not matched to a gene: 9. CDR3 region: CASSYRTSGPYSYEQYF. The CDR3 DNA reads TGTGCCAGCAGTTACCGGACTAGCGGCCCTTACTCCTACGAGCAGTACTTC.

The chain links TRBV5-6 to TRBJ1-1, with 7 bases aligning to TRBD1. CDR1 and CDR2 from the germline V gene are SGHDT and YYEEEE. The length of the CDR3 is 12 residues. Losses at the gene ends were 6 bases for V and 6 bases for J; bases not matched to a gene: 5. The CDR3 nucleotides are TGTGCCAGCACCCAAACAGGGGCTGAAGCTTTCTTT. Protein sequence: CASTQTGAEAFF.

J is TRBJ1-1 and V is TRBV5-5, with 7 nucleotides matching TRBD1. Germline V gives CDR1 SGHKS, CDR2 YYEKEE (reference sequence). J was trimmed by 4 bases and V by 4 bases; bases with no gene match: 10. The CDR3 is 15 amino acids. The CDR3 bases are TGTGCCAGCAGCCCCGGGACCAGGGGGAGCACTGAAGCTTTCTTT. Residues: CASSPGTRGSTEAFF.

CDR3 DNA: TGTGCCAGCAGCCAGGGTTACGAGCAGTACTTC. Protein: CASSQGYEQYF. The chain is built from TRBV14 and TRBJ2-7, with D uncertain. V lost 3 bases to trimming and J lost 4 bases, with 4 bases between them. This CDR3 has 11 amino acids. CDR1 and CDR2 (germline): SGHDN, FVKESK.

This clone occurred once. The gene calls are TRBV7-9 and TRBJ1-4; maybe TRBD1 (6 bases). The CDR3 contains 19 residues. Germline values: CDR1 SEHNR, CDR2 FQNEAQ (reference sequence). Trimming took 0 bases from V and 9 from J, leaving 26 bases between them. The CDR3 nucleotides are TGTGCCAGCAGCTTAGCGTCTGGGCAAGGGGGGGCCCGACGGCAAAAACTGTTTTTT. This codes for CASSLASGQGGARRQKLFF.

This chain links TRBV28 with TRBJ2-5; 9 bases are a match to TRBD2. CDR1 and CDR2 from the germline V gene are MDHEN and SYDVKM. The CDR3 has 17 amino acids. The trim removed 3 bases at V and 2 bases at J, leaving 10 bases unmatched. The CDR3 DNA is TGTGCCAGCAGTTTTAGTAGCGGGAGTGGGGGGCAAGAGACCCAGTACTTC. This gives the protein CASSFSSGSGGQETQYF.

This chain uses TRBV19 with TRBJ2-7; 8 bases are shared with TRBD1. V lost 5 bases to trimming and J lost 2 bases; unmatched junction nucleotides: 8. Germline V gene lookup returns CDR1 LNHDA and CDR2 SQIVND (reference sequence). This CDR3 comprises 15 residues. The CDR3 here is CASSVGQDLPYEQYF. The CDR3 DNA follows: TGTGCCAGTAGTGTGGGACAGGACCTTCCCTACGAGCAGTACTTC. Complete variable domain (other parts from reference TRBV19 and TRBJ2-7): DGGITQSPKYLFRKEGQNVTLSCEQNLNHDAMYWYRQDPGQGLRLIYYSQIVNDFQKGDIAEGYSVSREKKESFPLTVTSAQKNPTAFYLCASSVGQDLPYEQYFGPGTRLTVT.

This chain uses TRBV27 with TRBJ2-1; 8 nucleotides line up with TRBD2. V was clipped by 2 bases and J by 4 bases; unmatched bases: 4. Per germline, CDR1 MNHEY and CDR2 SMNVEV (reference sequence). This CDR3 is 15 amino acids long. CDR3 region: CASSLGGRFYNEQFF. CDR3 nucleotides: TGTGCCAGCAGTTTAGGCGGGAGGTTTTACAATGAGCAGTTCTTC.

The V gene is TRBV2, the J gene TRBJ1-1; 7 nucleotides align to TRBD1. CDR3 length equals 15 residues. Germline V gene sequence: CDR1 SNHLY, CDR2 FYNNEI. V lost 2 bases to trimming and J lost 4 bases; unmatched junction nucleotides: 7. CDR3 region: CASSETTGRSTEAFF. The CDR3 DNA reads as TGTGCCAGCAGTGAAACGACAGGGCGGAGCACTGAAGCTTTCTTT.

The J gene is TRBJ2-2, the V gene TRBV6-6, with D uncertain. Deletions cut 4 bases from V and 6 bases from J, with 15 bases between. Germline V gene sequence: CDR1 MNHNY, CDR2 SVGAGI (reference sequence). The length of the CDR3 is 15 residues. The CDR3 reads CASSSPGVVAGELFF. The CDR3 DNA follows: TGTGCCAGCAGTTCCCCTGGGGTAGTCGCCGGGGAGCTGTTTTTT.

The V gene is TRBV2, the J gene TRBJ2-4; TRBD1 agrees at 7 bases. The CDR3 runs 15 residues. CDR1 and CDR2 from the germline V gene are SNHLY and FYNNEI. The J segment lost 2 bases and the V segment lost 5 bases, leaving 6 bases of the junction unmatched. Here the CDR3 reads CASSKGQLSKNIQYF. The CDR3 nucleotides read TGTGCCAGCAGTAAGGGACAGTTGTCCAAAAACATTCAGTACTTC.

CDR3 sequence (DNA): TGTGCCAGCAGCCAACCACCCAGGGCTACCGGGGAGCTGTTTTTT. Translated: CASSQPPRATGELFF. V usage is TRBV4-2 and J usage is TRBJ2-2, with D perhaps TRBD1 (5 bases). V lost 2 bases, J lost 5 bases, and 12 bases lay in between. Germline V CDR1 and CDR2: LGHNA, YNFKEQ. This CDR3 comprises 15 residues.